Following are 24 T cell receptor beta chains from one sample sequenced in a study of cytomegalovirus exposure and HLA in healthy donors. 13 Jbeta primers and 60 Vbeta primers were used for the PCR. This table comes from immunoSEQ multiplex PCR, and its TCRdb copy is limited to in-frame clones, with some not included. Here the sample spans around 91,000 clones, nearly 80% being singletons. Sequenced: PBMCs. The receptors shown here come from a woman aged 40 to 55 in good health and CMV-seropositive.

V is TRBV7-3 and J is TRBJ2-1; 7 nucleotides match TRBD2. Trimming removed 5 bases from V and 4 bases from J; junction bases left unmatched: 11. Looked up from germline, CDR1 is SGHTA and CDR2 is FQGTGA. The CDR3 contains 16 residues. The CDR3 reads CASSLLSTSEYNEQFF. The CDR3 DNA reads TGTGCCAGCAGCCTCCTCTCCACTAGCGAGTACAATGAGCAGTTCTTC.

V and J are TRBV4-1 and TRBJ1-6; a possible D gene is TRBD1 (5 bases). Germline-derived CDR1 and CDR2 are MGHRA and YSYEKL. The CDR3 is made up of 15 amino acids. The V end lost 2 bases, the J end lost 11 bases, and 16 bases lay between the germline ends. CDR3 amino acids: CASSQTGTRGTPLHF. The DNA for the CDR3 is TGCGCCAGCAGCCAAACCGGGACGCGGGGGACACCCCTCCACTTT.

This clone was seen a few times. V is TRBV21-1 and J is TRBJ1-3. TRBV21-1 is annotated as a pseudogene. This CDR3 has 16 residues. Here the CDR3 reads CASSPRRAPGWDTIYF. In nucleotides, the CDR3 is TGTGCCAGCAGCCCACGGAGGGCCCCCGGGTGGGACACCATATATTTT.

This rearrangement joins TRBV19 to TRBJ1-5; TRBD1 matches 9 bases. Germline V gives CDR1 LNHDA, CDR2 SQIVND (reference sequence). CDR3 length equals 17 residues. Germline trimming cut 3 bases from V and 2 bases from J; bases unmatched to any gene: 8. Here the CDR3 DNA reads TGTGCCAGTAGTATCACCGGGACAGGGTTGGGCAATCAGCCCCAGCATTTT. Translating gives CASSITGTGLGNQPQHF.

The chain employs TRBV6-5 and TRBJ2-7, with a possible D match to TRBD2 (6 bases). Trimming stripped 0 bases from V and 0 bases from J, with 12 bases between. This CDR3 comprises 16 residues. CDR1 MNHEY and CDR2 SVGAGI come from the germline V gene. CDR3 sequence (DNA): TGTGCCAGCAGTTACTCGCGACTAGGGAGCTCCTACGAGCAGTACTTC. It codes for CASSYSRLGSSYEQYF.

The CDR3 loop is CASSLEGAGLATDTQYF. CDR3 DNA: TGTGCCAGCAGCTTAGAAGGGGCAGGGCTGGCGACAGATACGCAGTATTTT. V and J are TRBV11-2 and TRBJ2-3; perhaps TRBD1 as D (5 bases). Germline values: CDR1 SGHAT, CDR2 FQNNGV. The CDR3 length is 17 residues. Trimming cost V 0 bases and J 3 bases, with 16 bases left between them.

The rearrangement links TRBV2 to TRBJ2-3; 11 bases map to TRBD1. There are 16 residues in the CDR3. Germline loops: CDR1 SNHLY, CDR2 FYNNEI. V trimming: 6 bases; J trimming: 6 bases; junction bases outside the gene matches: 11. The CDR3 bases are TGTGCCAGCAGATCGCTCCGGGACAGGGGGATGGATACGCAGTATTTT. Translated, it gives CASRSLRDRGMDTQYF.

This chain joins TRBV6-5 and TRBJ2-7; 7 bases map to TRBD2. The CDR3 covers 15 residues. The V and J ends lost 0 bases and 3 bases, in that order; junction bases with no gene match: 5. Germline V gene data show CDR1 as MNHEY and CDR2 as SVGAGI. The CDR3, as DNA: TGTGCCAGCAGTTACTCTAGGGGAGGGGACTACGAGCAGTACTTC. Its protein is CASSYSRGGDYEQYF.

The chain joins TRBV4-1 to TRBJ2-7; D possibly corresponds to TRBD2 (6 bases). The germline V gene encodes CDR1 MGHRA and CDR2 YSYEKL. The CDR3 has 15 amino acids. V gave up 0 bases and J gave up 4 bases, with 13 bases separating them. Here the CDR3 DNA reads TGCGCCAGCAGCCAAGACCACGGGAGTGGGTACGAGCAGTACTTC. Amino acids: CASSQDHGSGYEQYF.

The CDR3 DNA follows: TGTGCCAGCAGCCCCCTGGGACAGGGAATGACAGATACGCAGTATTTT. Protein product: CASSPLGQGMTDTQYF. V usage is TRBV7-2 and J usage is TRBJ2-3; 9 bases map to TRBD1. Unmatched junction bases numbered 9, after V lost 5 bases and J lost 3 bases. Germline-derived CDR1 and CDR2 are SGHTA and FQGNSA. The length of the CDR3 is 16 residues. Full variable domain (rest looked up from reference TRBV7-2 and TRBJ2-3): GAGVSQSPSNKVTEKGKDVELRCDPISGHTALYWYRQSLGQGLEFLIYFQGNSAPDKSGLPSDRFSAERTGGSVSTLTIQRTQQEDSAVYLCASSPLGQGMTDTQYFGPGTRLTVL.

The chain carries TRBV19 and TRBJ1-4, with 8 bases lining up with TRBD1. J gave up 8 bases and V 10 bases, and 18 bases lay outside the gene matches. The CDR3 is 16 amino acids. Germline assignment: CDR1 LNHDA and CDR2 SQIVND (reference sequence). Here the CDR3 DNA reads TGTGCCACCCTCCCCCCCGCCGGGACAGGAGTGGAAAAACTGTTTTTT. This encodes CATLPPAGTGVEKLFF.

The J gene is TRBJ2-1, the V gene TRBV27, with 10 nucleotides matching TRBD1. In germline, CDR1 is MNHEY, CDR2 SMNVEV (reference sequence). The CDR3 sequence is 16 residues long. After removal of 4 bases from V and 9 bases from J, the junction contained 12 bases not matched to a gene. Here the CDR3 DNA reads TGTGCCAGCAGTTACGGGACCGGGACAGGGGAGCGTGAGCAGTTCTTC. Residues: CASSYGTGTGEREQFF.

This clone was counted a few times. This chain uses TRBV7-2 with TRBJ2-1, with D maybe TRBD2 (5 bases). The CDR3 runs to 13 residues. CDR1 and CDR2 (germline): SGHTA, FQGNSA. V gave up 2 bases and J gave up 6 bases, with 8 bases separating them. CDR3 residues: CASSLIRGNEQFF. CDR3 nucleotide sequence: TGTGCCAGCAGCTTAATTCGGGGCAATGAGCAGTTCTTC.

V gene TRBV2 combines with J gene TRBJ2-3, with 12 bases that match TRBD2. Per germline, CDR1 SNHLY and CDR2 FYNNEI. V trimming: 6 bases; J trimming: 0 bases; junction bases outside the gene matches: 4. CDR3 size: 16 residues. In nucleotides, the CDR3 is TGTGCCAGCAGGAGGACTAGCGGGGCCAGCACAGATACGCAGTATTTT. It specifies CASRRTSGASTDTQYF.

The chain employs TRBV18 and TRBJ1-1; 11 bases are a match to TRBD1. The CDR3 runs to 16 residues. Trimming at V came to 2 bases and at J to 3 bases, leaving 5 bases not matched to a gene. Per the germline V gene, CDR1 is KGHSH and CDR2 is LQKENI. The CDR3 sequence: CASSPGQGAFDTEAFF. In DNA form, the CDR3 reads TGTGCCAGCTCACCAGGACAGGGGGCTTTTGACACTGAAGCTTTCTTT. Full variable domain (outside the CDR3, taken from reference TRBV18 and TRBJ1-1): NAGVMQNPRHLVRRRGQEARLRCSPMKGHSHVYWYRQLPEEGLKFMVYLQKENIIDESGMPKERFSAEFPKEGPSILRIQQVVRGDSAAYFCASSPGQGAFDTEAFFGQGTRLTVV.

The CDR3 nucleotides read TGTGCCAGCTCACCATCCAGGAGCGGGAAAAGCCACGAGCAGTACTTC. As protein: CASSPSRSGKSHEQYF. This chain uses TRBV18 with TRBJ2-7; 7 nucleotides line up with TRBD2. The CDR3 has 16 residues. Trimming removed 2 bases from V and 5 bases from J; junction bases left unmatched: 12. The germline V gene has CDR1 KGHSH and CDR2 LQKENI. The whole variable domain, filled in from reference TRBV18 and TRBJ2-7, reads NAGVMQNPRHLVRRRGQEARLRCSPMKGHSHVYWYRQLPEEGLKFMVYLQKENIIDESGMPKERFSAEFPKEGPSILRIQQVVRGDSAAYFCASSPSRSGKSHEQYFGPGTRLTVT.

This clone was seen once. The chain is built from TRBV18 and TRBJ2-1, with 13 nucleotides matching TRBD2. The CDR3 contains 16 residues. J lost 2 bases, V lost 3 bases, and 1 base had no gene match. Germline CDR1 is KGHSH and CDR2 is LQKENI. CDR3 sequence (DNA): TGTGCCAGCTCACCCGGACTAGCGGGAGCCTACAATGAGCAGTTCTTC. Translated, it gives CASSPGLAGAYNEQFF.

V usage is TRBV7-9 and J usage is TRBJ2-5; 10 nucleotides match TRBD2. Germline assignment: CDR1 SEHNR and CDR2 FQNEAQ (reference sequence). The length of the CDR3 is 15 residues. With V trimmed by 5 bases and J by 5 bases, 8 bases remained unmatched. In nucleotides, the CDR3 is TGTGCCAGCAGCATCGTAGCGGGAGGCAAGGAGACCCAGTACTTC. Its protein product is CASSIVAGGKETQYF.

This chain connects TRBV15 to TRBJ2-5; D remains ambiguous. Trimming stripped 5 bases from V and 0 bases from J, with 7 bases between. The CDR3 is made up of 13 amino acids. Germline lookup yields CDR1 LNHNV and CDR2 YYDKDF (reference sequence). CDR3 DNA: TGTGCCACCAGCCCCAGGCACCAAGAGACCCAGTACTTC. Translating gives CATSPRHQETQYF.

The CDR3 sequence is CASSSQGANTIYF. CDR3 coding DNA: TGTGCCAGCAGCTCGCAGGGGGCCAACACCATATATTTT. J is TRBJ1-3 and V is TRBV11-2; 8 bases are shared with TRBD1. The CDR3 covers 13 residues. CDR1 is SGHAT and CDR2 is FQNNGV in the germline V gene. Trimming took 4 bases from V and 7 from J; bases not matched to a gene: 3.

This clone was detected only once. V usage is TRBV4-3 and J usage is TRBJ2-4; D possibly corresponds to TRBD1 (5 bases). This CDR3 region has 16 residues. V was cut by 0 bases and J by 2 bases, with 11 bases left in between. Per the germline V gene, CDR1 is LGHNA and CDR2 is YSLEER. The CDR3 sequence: CASSQDQDSPKNIQYF. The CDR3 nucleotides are TGCGCCAGCAGCCAAGACCAAGACAGTCCCAAAAACATTCAGTACTTC.

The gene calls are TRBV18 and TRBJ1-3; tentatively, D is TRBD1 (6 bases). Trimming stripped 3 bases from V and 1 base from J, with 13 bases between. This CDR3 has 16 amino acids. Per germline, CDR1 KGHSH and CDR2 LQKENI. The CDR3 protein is CASSPQRDISGNTIYF. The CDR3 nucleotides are TGTGCCAGCTCACCCCAGAGGGACATTTCTGGAAACACCATATATTTT.

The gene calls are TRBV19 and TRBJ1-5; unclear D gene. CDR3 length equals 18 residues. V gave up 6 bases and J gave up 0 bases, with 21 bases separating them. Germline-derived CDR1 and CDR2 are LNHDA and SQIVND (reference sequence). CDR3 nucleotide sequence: TGTGCCAGTAGATCTAAGACGGGAGAAGCATTTAGCAATCAGCCCCAGCATTTT. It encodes CASRSKTGEAFSNQPQHF.

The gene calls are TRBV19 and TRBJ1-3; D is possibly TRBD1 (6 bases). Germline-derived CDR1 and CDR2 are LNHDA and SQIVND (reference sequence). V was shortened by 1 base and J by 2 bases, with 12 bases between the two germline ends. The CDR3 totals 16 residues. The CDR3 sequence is CASSIALDSAGNTIYF. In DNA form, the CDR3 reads TGTGCCAGTAGTATAGCCTTGGACAGTGCTGGAAACACCATATATTTT.